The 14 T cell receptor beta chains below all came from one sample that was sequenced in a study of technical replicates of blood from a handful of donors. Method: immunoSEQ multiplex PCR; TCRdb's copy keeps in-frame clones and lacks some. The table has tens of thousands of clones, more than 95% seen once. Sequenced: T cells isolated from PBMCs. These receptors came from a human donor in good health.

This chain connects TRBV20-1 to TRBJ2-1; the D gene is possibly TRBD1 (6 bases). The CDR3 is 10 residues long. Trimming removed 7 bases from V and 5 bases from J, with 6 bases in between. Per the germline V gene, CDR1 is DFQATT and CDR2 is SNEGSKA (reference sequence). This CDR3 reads CSEGDNEQFF. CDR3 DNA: TGCAGTGAGGGGGACAATGAGCAGTTCTTC.

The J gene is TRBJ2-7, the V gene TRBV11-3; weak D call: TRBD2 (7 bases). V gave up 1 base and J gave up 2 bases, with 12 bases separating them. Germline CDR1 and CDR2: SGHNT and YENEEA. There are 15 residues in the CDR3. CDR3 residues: CASSLAGGRTYEQYF. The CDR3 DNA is TGTGCCAGCAGCTTAGCGGGGGGCCGAACCTACGAGCAGTACTTC.

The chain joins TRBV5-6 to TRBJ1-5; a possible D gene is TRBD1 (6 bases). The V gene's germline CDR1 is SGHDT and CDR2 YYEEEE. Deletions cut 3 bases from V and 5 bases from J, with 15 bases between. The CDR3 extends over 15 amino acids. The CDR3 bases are TGTGCCAGCAGCTCCGCGACGGGGGGCGATCAGCCCCAGCATTTT. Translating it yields CASSSATGGDQPQHF.

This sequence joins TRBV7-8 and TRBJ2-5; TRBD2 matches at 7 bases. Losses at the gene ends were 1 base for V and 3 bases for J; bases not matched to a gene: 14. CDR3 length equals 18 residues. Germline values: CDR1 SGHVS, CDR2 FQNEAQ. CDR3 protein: CASSLGRNGLAEEETQYF. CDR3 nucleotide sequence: TGTGCCAGCAGCTTAGGTAGGAATGGCCTAGCGGAGGAAGAGACCCAGTACTTC.

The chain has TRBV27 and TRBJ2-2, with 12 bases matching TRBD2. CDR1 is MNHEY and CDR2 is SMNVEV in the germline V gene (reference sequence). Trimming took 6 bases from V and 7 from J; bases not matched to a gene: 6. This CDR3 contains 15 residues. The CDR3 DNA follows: TGTGCCAGCAGCAGACTAGCGGGAGCCAACGGGGAGCTGTTTTTT. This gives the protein CASSRLAGANGELFF.

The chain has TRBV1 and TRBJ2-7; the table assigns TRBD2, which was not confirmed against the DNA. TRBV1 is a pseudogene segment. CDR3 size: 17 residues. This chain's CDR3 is CTSSQDGSLASTYEQYF. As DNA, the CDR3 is TGCACCAGCAGCCAAGATGGGTCCCTAGCGTCCACCTACGAGCAGTACTTC.

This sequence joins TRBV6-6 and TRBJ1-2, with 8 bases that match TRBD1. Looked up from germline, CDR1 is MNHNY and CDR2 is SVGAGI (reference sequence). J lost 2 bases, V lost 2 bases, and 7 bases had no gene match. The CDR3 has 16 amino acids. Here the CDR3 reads CASSYETGGPNYGYTF. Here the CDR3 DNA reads TGTGCCAGCAGTTACGAAACAGGGGGGCCCAACTATGGCTACACCTTC.

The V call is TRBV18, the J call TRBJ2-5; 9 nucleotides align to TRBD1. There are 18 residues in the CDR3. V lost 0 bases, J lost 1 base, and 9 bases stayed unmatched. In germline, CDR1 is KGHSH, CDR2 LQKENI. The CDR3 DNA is TGTGCCAGCTCACCACCACCGGACAGGGGAATAGTCCAAGAGACCCAGTACTTC. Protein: CASSPPPDRGIVQETQYF.

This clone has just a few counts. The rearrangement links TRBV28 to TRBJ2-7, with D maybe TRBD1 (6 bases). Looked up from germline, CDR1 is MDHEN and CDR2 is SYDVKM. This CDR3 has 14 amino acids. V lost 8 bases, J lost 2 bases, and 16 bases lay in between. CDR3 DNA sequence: TGTGCCAGCGGGGAACAGGGCCCGACCTACGAGCAGTACTTC. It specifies CASGEQGPTYEQYF.

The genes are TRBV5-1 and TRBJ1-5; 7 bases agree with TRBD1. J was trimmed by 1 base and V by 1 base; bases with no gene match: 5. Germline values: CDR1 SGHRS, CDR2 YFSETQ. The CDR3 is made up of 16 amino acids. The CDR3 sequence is CASSLTPGQSNQPQHF. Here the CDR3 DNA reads TGCGCCAGCAGCTTGACCCCGGGACAGAGCAATCAGCCCCAGCATTTT.

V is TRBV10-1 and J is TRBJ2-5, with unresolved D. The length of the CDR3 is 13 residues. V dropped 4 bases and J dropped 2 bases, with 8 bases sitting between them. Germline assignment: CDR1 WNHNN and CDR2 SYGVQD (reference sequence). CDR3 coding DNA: TGCGCCAGCAGTGGTACAGTTCAAGAGACCCAGTACTTC. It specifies CASSGTVQETQYF.

CDR3 sequence (DNA): TGTGCCAGCAGTGAGGAGACAGGGCTCCGAGGTTTTGGCTACACCTTC. This encodes CASSEETGLRGFGYTF. The chain combines TRBV2 with TRBJ1-2; 7 bases are a match to TRBD1. J lost 7 bases, V lost 3 bases, and 14 bases had no gene match. The CDR3 is 16 residues long. Germline lookup yields CDR1 SNHLY and CDR2 FYNNEI.

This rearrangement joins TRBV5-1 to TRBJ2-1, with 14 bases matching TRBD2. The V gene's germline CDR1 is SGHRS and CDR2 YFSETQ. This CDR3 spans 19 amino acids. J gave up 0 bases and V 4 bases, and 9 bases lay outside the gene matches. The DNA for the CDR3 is TGCGCCAGCAGCCTAGGGACTAGCGGGGGTATCAGCTCCTACAATGAGCAGTTCTTC. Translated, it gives CASSLGTSGGISSYNEQFF.

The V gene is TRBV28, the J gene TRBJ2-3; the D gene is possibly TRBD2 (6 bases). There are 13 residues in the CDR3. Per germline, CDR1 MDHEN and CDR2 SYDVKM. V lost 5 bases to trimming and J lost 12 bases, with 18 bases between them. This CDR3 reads CASSPAPGLGQYF. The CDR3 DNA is TGTGCCAGCAGTCCGGCCCCGGGACTGGGACAGTATTTT.